This is a list of T cell receptor beta chains from one sample in a study of blood T cell repertoires in COVID-19. Here immunoSEQ multiplex PCR was the method, and the copy in TCRdb shows in-frame clones only, minus some. The data hold more than 200,000 clones, with more than 65% observed a single time. Input material: peripheral blood. These receptors were collected from a man aged 45 to 65 with active or convalescent COVID-19. CDR3s include the opening cysteine and the closing phenylalanine or tryptophan. D genes are given only for firm matches. A row's size may be missing; if present it is once, few, many or a size class.

CDR3aa	CDR3nt	abundance	d_gene	v_gene	j_gene
CASSFGQGAHYEQYF	TGTGCCAGCAGCTTTGGACAGGGGGCTCACTACGAGCAGTACTTC	NA	TRBD1	TRBV9	TRBJ2-7
CASSMPGLRRNEQFF	TGTGCCAGTAGTATGCCAGGGTTGAGGCGGAATGAGCAGTTCTTC	NA	NA	TRBV19	TRBJ2-1
CASSQGGSTYEQYF	TGTGCCAGCAGCCAAGGCGGGTCTACCTACGAGCAGTACTTC	few	NA	TRBV3-1/TRBV3-2	TRBJ2-7
CASSQVGGYEQYF	TGCGCCAGCAGCCAAGTCGGTGGTTACGAGCAGTACTTC	NA	NA	TRBV4-1	TRBJ2-7
CASSQRVYNSPLHF	TGTGCCAGCAGCCAACGGGTCTATAATTCACCCCTCCACTTT	once	NA	TRBV14	TRBJ1-6
CASSVKGAGEKLFF	TGTGCCAGCAGCGTAAAGGGGGCAGGTGAAAAACTGTTTTTT	NA	TRBD1	TRBV9	TRBJ1-4
CASSPPDSPETQYF	TGTGCCAGCTCACCACCAGACAGTCCGGAGACCCAGTACTTC	NA	NA	TRBV18	TRBJ2-5
CASSLAGQGSDEQYF	TGTGCCAGCAGTTTAGCTGGACAGGGGAGTGACGAGCAGTACTTC	NA	TRBD1	TRBV28	TRBJ2-7
CAWSVLLAGVVNTGELFF	TGTGCCTGGAGTGTATTATTAGCGGGGGTTGTTAACACCGGGGAGCTGTTTTTT	NA	TRBD2	TRBV30	TRBJ2-2
CASRRQANYEQYF	TGTGCCAGCCGTAGACAGGCTAACTACGAGCAGTACTTC	NA	NA	TRBV28	TRBJ2-7
CASSLAVGQKQYEQYF	TGTGCCAGCAGCTTAGCGGTGGGACAGAAACAATACGAGCAGTACTTC	NA	TRBD1	TRBV7-9	TRBJ2-7
CAISLDSDGYTF	TGTGCCATCAGCCTGGACAGTGATGGCTACACCTTC	NA	NA	TRBV10-3	TRBJ1-2
CAISDAGTVPEAFF	TGTGCCATCAGTGACGCGGGGACCGTCCCAGAAGCTTTCTTT	NA	NA	TRBV10-3	TRBJ1-1
CASSLRTGGSEKLFF	TGTGCCAGCAGCCTTCGGACAGGGGGGAGTGAAAAACTGTTTTTT	NA	TRBD1	TRBV3-1/TRBV3-2	TRBJ1-4
CASSLGGPDTQYF	TGTGCCAGCAGTTTAGGAGGTCCGGATACGCAGTATTTT	NA	NA	TRBV27	TRBJ2-3
CASSESGNYYGYTF	TGTGCCAGCAGTGAGTCAGGGAATTACTATGGCTACACCTTC	NA	NA	TRBV2	TRBJ1-2
CATGGEGHSYNEQFF	TGTGCCACCGGGGGCGAGGGGCACTCCTACAATGAGCAGTTCTTC	NA	NA	TRBV24-1	TRBJ2-1
CASSVASGPNTGELFF	TGTGCCAGCAGCGTAGCTTCAGGTCCGAACACCGGGGAGCTGTTTTTT	NA	NA	TRBV9	TRBJ2-2
CARSEPGGGGAYEQYF	TGTGCCCGCAGTGAGCCGGGCGGGGGGGGCGCCTACGAGCAGTACTTC	NA	TRBD2	TRBV6-1	TRBJ2-7
CASSPNSGTLNTGELFF	TGCGCCAGCAGCCCCAATTCCGGGACACTCAACACCGGGGAGCTGTTTTTT	once	NA	TRBV4-1	TRBJ2-2
CASSYRPGNNYGYTF	TGTGCCAGCAGCTACAGGCCAGGGAACAACTATGGCTACACCTTC	few	NA	TRBV7-2	TRBJ1-2
CASSPDRGLAGASYNEQFF	TGTGCCAGCAGCCCAGACAGGGGACTAGCGGGGGCCTCCTACAATGAGCAGTTCTTC	few	TRBD2	TRBV6-2/TRBV6-3	TRBJ2-1
CASRYGGLGAFF	TGTGCCAGCAGGTACGGGGGGCTAGGAGCTTTCTTT	NA	NA	TRBV27	TRBJ1-1
CASSFRTGETDTQYF	TGTGCCAGCAGCTTTAGGACAGGGGAAACAGATACGCAGTATTTT	NA	TRBD1	TRBV7-8	TRBJ2-3
CASGFVAGGQQETQYF	TGTGCCAGCGGATTCGTAGCGGGGGGACAACAAGAGACCCAGTACTTC	NA	TRBD2	TRBV7-9	TRBJ2-5
CASSDLLTDTQYF	TGTGCCAGCAGTGACTTGCTCACAGATACGCAGTATTTT	few	NA	TRBV11-2	TRBJ2-3
CAWSVGGNQPQHF	TGTGCCTGGAGTGTAGGGGGCAATCAGCCCCAGCATTTT	NA	NA	TRBV30	TRBJ1-5
CASQDRVETQYF	TGTGCCAGCCAGGACAGGGTAGAGACCCAGTACTTC	NA	TRBD1	TRBV6-5	TRBJ2-5
CASLQGVGGANVLTF	TGTGCCAGCCTCCAGGGTGTTGGGGGGGCCAACGTCCTGACTTTC	NA	NA	TRBV5-5	TRBJ2-6
CAWRIHNSPNTEAFF	TGTGCCTGGAGAATACATAACAGCCCGAACACTGAAGCTTTCTTT	NA	NA	TRBV30	TRBJ1-1
CASSQGRQPNQPQHF	TGTGCCAGCAGCCAAGGTAGACAGCCCAATCAGCCCCAGCATTTT	NA	NA	TRBV4-2	TRBJ1-5
CATSDYRVGEQFF	TGTGCCACCAGTGATTATCGGGTTGGGGAGCAGTTCTTC	NA	NA	TRBV24-1	TRBJ2-1
CASSAVTGPLHF	TGTGCCAGCAGCGCCGTGACAGGGCCCCTCCACTTT	NA	TRBD1	TRBV7-2	TRBJ1-6
CASSLPGTGLGSGNTIYF	TGTGCCAGCAGCTTACCCGGGACAGGTCTTGGCTCTGGAAACACCATATATTTT	NA	TRBD1	TRBV7-2	TRBJ1-3
CASSSGELTEAFF	TGTGCCAGCAGCTCAGGGGAGTTGACTGAAGCTTTCTTT	few	NA	TRBV9	TRBJ1-1
CAYKLLAGGPTGELFF	TGTGCCTACAAGCTTCTAGCGGGGGGGCCCACCGGGGAGCTGTTTTTT	once	TRBD2	TRBV2	TRBJ2-2
CASRGEGGQPQHF	TGCGCCAGCAGGGGCGAGGGAGGACAGCCCCAGCATTTT	NA	NA	TRBV10-2	TRBJ1-5
CASSAAGQANSPLHF	TGTGCCAGCAGCGCGGCTGGACAGGCTAATTCACCCCTCCACTTT	NA	TRBD1	TRBV9	TRBJ1-6
CASSLSRGKSPLHF	TGTGCCAGCAGCTTGAGTAGAGGGAAGTCACCCCTCCACTTT	NA	NA	TRBV11-1	TRBJ1-6
CASSPSGVAGTNEQFF	TGTGCCAGCAGCCCCTCCGGGGTAGCGGGGACCAATGAGCAGTTCTTC	NA	TRBD2	TRBV5-6	TRBJ2-1
CASRAQNRDGYTF	TGCGCCAGCAGGGCGCAAAACAGGGATGGCTACACCTTC	NA	NA	TRBV5-1	TRBJ1-2
CASNPTGSGNTIYF	TGTGCCAGTAACCCGACAGGCTCTGGAAACACCATATATTTT	NA	NA	TRBV19	TRBJ1-3
CASSEHSNQPQHF	TGTGCCAGCAGTGAACATAGCAATCAGCCCCAGCATTTT	NA	NA	TRBV6-1	TRBJ1-5